These 32 T cell receptor beta chains came from one sample sequenced in a study of cytomegalovirus exposure and HLA in healthy donors. The PCR had 60 Vbeta and 13 Jbeta primers. Measured with immunoSEQ multiplex PCR; TCRdb has only the in-frame clones, and not every one. The table lists tens of thousands of clones, more than 60% of them singletons. The specimen was PBMCs. Receptors originate from a male donor in good health and CMV-seropositive.

The chain is built from TRBV27 and TRBJ2-2, with TRBD1 matching 8 bases. V shed 1 base and J 2 bases; nucleotides not matched to a gene: 3. This CDR3 contains 16 residues. Germline values: CDR1 MNHEY, CDR2 SMNVEV (reference sequence). The CDR3 nucleotides read TGTGCCAGCAGTTTATACAGGGGGAGTAACACCGGGGAGCTGTTTTTT. Translating gives CASSLYRGSNTGELFF.

The rearrangement joins TRBV6-5 to TRBJ1-5; maybe TRBD1 (5 bases). The CDR3 extends over 14 amino acids. Germline V gene data show CDR1 as MNHEY and CDR2 as SVGAGI. The V and J ends lost 4 bases and 0 bases respectively, with 7 bases between them. Written as DNA, the CDR3 is TGTGCCAGCAGTTTCACAGGTAGCAATCAGCCCCAGCATTTT. Translation gives CASSFTGSNQPQHF.

This chain uses TRBV7-2 with TRBJ2-5; 7 positions agree with TRBD2. CDR3 length: 16 amino acids. Germline V lookup: CDR1 SGHTA, CDR2 FQGNSA. The J segment lost 5 bases and the V segment lost 5 bases, leaving 14 bases of the junction unmatched. CDR3 nucleotides: TGTGCCAGCAGCCGACAAGTAGCGGGCCCTGGGGAGACCCAGTACTTC. Protein: CASSRQVAGPGETQYF.

V and J are TRBV6-1 and TRBJ2-5, with a tentative D call TRBD2 (5 bases). The CDR3 runs 16 residues. The germline gives CDR1 MNHNS, CDR2 SASEGT. V was clipped by 3 bases and J by 4 bases, with 18 bases between them. CDR3 amino acids: CASSEPGRRWGETQYF. The CDR3 region has the DNA TGTGCCAGCAGTGAGCCGGGCAGGAGGTGGGGAGAGACCCAGTACTTC.

The rearrangement uses TRBV27 and TRBJ2-7; 7 nucleotides match TRBD1. There are 14 residues in the CDR3. Germline CDR1 is MNHEY and CDR2 is SMNVEV (reference sequence). With V trimmed by 6 bases and J by 6 bases, 11 bases remained unmatched. The DNA of the CDR3 is TGTGCCAGCAGCCCAAGACAGGGCGGACTCGAGCAGTACTTC. Translated, it gives CASSPRQGGLEQYF.

V and J are TRBV6-1 and TRBJ2-1, with D maybe TRBD1 (6 bases). Germline V gene lookup returns CDR1 MNHNS and CDR2 SASEGT. The V and J ends lost 4 bases and 6 bases respectively, with 19 bases between them. CDR3 length: 16 amino acids. The CDR3, as DNA: TGTGCCAGCAGTGGTCAGGGGCCCTCCGTGGGCAATGAGCAGTTCTTC. Amino acid sequence: CASSGQGPSVGNEQFF.

This clone was counted between two and nine times. CDR3 coding DNA: TGTGCCAGCAGCTTAGGTTTCGGGGGAGGGGGCTCCTACGAGCAGTACTTC. Its translation is CASSLGFGGGGSYEQYF. This chain joins TRBV7-2 and TRBJ2-7; D is possibly TRBD2 (7 bases). The germline V and J ends were trimmed by 1 base and 0 bases, with 16 bases remaining between them. This CDR3 is built from 17 residues. The germline V gene encodes CDR1 SGHTA and CDR2 FQGNSA.

A single count supports this clone. J is TRBJ2-3 and V is TRBV6-4, with a possible D match to TRBD2 (6 bases). Per germline, CDR1 MRHNA and CDR2 SNTAGT. The CDR3 length is 13 residues. Trimming cost V 7 bases and J 2 bases, with 10 bases left between them. In DNA, the CDR3 is TGTGCCAGCAAGGGACTCGACACAGATACGCAGTATTTT. Its translation is CASKGLDTDTQYF.

The V gene is TRBV10-3, the J gene TRBJ1-1, with 8 positions matching TRBD1. Unmatched junction bases numbered 9, after V lost 6 bases and J lost 6 bases. Germline CDR1 and CDR2: ENHRY and SYGVKD. CDR3 length: 14 residues. The CDR3 reads CAIREGTGKPEAFF. CDR3 bases: TGTGCCATCAGAGAAGGGACAGGCAAACCTGAAGCTTTCTTT.

There are a few counts of this clone. The chain has TRBV7-3 and TRBJ2-5, with 8 bases aligning to TRBD2. The ends lost 5 bases at V and 3 bases at J; junction bases unmatched: 8. The CDR3 runs 15 residues. CDR1 and CDR2 (germline): SGHTA, FQGTGA. CDR3 residues: CASSQQAGEEETQYF. CDR3 DNA: TGTGCCAGCAGCCAGCAAGCGGGGGAGGAAGAGACCCAGTACTTC.

The rearrangement links TRBV7-6 to TRBJ1-3; 8 nucleotides match TRBD1. Germline lookup yields CDR1 SGHVS and CDR2 FNYEAQ. The CDR3 has 14 amino acids. The chain's CDR3 is CAGPGGLSGNTIYF. For the CDR3, the DNA is TGTGCAGGGCCAGGGGGCCTCTCTGGAAACACCATATATTTT.

V is TRBV15 and J is TRBJ1-5, with D perhaps matching TRBD1 (6 bases). The length of the CDR3 is 14 residues. The V end was cut by 4 bases, the J end by 4 bases, with 11 bases between. The germline V gene has CDR1 LNHNV and CDR2 YYDKDF (reference sequence). The CDR3 sequence is CATSTDRINQPQHF. CDR3 bases: TGTGCCACCAGCACCGACAGGATTAATCAGCCCCAGCATTTT.

This chain links TRBV7-6 with TRBJ2-1, with D possibly TRBD2 on 6 matching bases. CDR1 is SGHVS, CDR2 FNYEAQ, per germline. This CDR3 has 15 amino acids. V was clipped by 5 bases and J by 2 bases, with 13 bases between them. The CDR3 loop reads CASSPGTSPYNEQFF. The CDR3, as DNA: TGTGCCAGCAGCCCCGGGACTTCGCCCTACAATGAGCAGTTCTTC.

The chain couples TRBV27 to TRBJ2-3; possibly TRBD2 for D (7 bases). Germline CDR1 reads MNHEY; CDR2 reads SMNVEV (reference sequence). The CDR3 totals 19 residues. V was clipped by 1 base and J by 2 bases, with 22 bases between them. CDR3 coding DNA: TGTGCCAGCAGTTTATATAGCATAGGGGGGGCAGGGAACACAGATACGCAGTATTTT. Translated, it gives CASSLYSIGGAGNTDTQYF.

This chain connects TRBV28 to TRBJ1-6; 10 bases line up with TRBD1. J was trimmed by 8 bases and V by 6 bases; bases with no gene match: 19. The CDR3 totals 19 residues. CDR1 is MDHEN, CDR2 SYDVKM, per germline. The CDR3 sequence: CASREQGGQGLLWYSPLHF. CDR3 coding DNA: TGTGCCAGCAGGGAACAAGGGGGACAGGGGCTTCTTTGGTATTCACCCCTCCACTTT.

The chain employs TRBV7-6 and TRBJ2-3; 13 nucleotides align to TRBD2. J lost 4 bases, V lost 7 bases, and 5 bases had no gene match. Germline CDR1 is SGHVS and CDR2 is FNYEAQ. The CDR3 has 15 residues. The DNA of the CDR3 is TGTGCCAGCACCAAGACTAGCGGGGGGTCAGATACGCAGTATTTT. This translates into CASTKTSGGSDTQYF. The entire variable domain, with the rest obtained from reference TRBV7-6 and TRBJ2-3, is as follows: GAGVSQSPRYKVTKRGQDVALRCDPISGHVSLYWYRQALGQGPEFLTYFNYEAQQDKSGLPNDRFSAERPEGSISTLTIQRTEQRDSAMYRCASTKTSGGSDTQYFGPGTRLTVL.

This clone was counted a single time. The rearrangement uses TRBV7-3 and TRBJ2-1; a possible D gene is TRBD2 (6 bases). Germline-derived CDR1 and CDR2 are SGHTA and FQGTGA. Trimming removed 5 bases from V and 8 bases from J, with 13 bases in between. The CDR3 length is 13 residues. The CDR3 DNA reads TGTGCCAGCAGCGGCGGGGCCTCGGATGAGCAGTTCTTC. Translation gives CASSGGASDEQFF.

The V call is TRBV6-1, the J call TRBJ2-5; TRBD2 is a possible D gene (6 bases). Germline CDR1 MNHNS, CDR2 SASEGT. The CDR3 loop spans 14 amino acids. The V end lost 6 bases, the J end lost 3 bases, and 14 bases lay between the germline ends. CDR3 region: CASSPLEGKETQYF. The CDR3 DNA sequence: TGTGCCAGCAGCCCTCTGGAGGGTAAAGAGACCCAGTACTTC.

This rearrangement joins TRBV4-2 to TRBJ2-2; 7 bases map to TRBD2. Germline CDR1 is LGHNA and CDR2 is YNFKEQ. Unmatched junction bases numbered 13, after V lost 4 bases and J lost 5 bases. The length of the CDR3 is 17 residues. CDR3 region: CASSPLVGGGGTGELFF. The CDR3 DNA sequence: TGTGCCAGCAGCCCTCTGGTGGGCGGGGGTGGAACCGGGGAGCTGTTTTTT.

The chain has TRBV29-1 and TRBJ2-1; no firm D call. The CDR3 sequence is 14 residues long. Germline lookup yields CDR1 SQVTM and CDR2 ANQGSEA. The germline V and J ends were trimmed by 6 bases and 9 bases, with 21 bases remaining between them. In DNA, the CDR3 is TGCAGCGTCCCTTCGGGTGGAGTAGGCCTTGAGCAGTTCTTC. Translating it yields CSVPSGGVGLEQFF.

V and J are TRBV6-5 and TRBJ1-5; D gene ambiguous. The CDR3 contains 15 residues. In germline, CDR1 is MNHEY, CDR2 SVGAGI. Trimming pared 2 bases from V and 0 bases from J, leaving 8 bases between. The CDR3 coding sequence is TGTGCCAGCAGTTACAACAAATATAGCAATCAGCCCCAGCATTTT. Its translation: CASSYNKYSNQPQHF.

This clone was detected a few times. The chain joins TRBV2 to TRBJ2-3; TRBD2 agrees at 12 bases. Germline values: CDR1 SNHLY, CDR2 FYNNEI. J lost 2 bases, V lost 7 bases, and 1 base had no gene match. This CDR3 is built from 14 residues. CDR3 loop: CASTSGGDTDTQYF. The CDR3 nucleotides are TGTGCCAGCACTAGCGGGGGGGACACAGATACGCAGTATTTT.

A few counts support this clone. The V and J genes are TRBV5-1 and TRBJ2-3; 9 positions match TRBD1. V lost 4 bases, J lost 4 bases, and 7 bases stayed unmatched. Germline V CDR1 and CDR2: SGHRS, YFSETQ. The CDR3 extends over 15 amino acids. CDR3 sequence (DNA): TGCGCCAGCAGCAGTGACAGGGGGTCCGCAGATACGCAGTATTTT. Residues: CASSSDRGSADTQYF.

The gene calls are TRBV21-1 and TRBJ1-2. TRBV21-1 is designated a pseudogene. This CDR3 region has 14 residues. The CDR3 loop is CASPQLSGGYGYTF. The CDR3 DNA reads TGTGCCAGTCCCCAACTGTCGGGGGGCTATGGCTACACCTTC.

This sequence joins TRBV5-1 and TRBJ1-2; 7 bases agree with TRBD1. The length of the CDR3 is 14 residues. CDR1 is SGHRS and CDR2 is YFSETQ in the germline V gene. V lost 2 bases to trimming and J lost 8 bases; unmatched junction nucleotides: 9. DNA for the CDR3: TGCGCCAGCAGCTTCTCCGGGACAGCGCTAGGCTACACCTTC. This translates into CASSFSGTALGYTF.

The V call is TRBV19, the J call TRBJ1-6, with 7 nucleotides matching TRBD1. This CDR3 is 14 amino acids long. Germline lookup yields CDR1 LNHDA and CDR2 SQIVND (reference sequence). Trimming cost V 6 bases and J 12 bases; bases outside gene matches: 11. The CDR3 reads CASSPGGTERPLHF. The CDR3 bases are TGTGCCAGTAGCCCGGGGGGGACAGAGAGACCCCTCCACTTT.

This clone was picked up one time. This chain joins TRBV29-1 and TRBJ1-1, with D perhaps matching TRBD1 (5 bases). This CDR3 is built from 13 residues. Looked up from germline, CDR1 is SQVTM and CDR2 is ANQGSEA. Trimming left V 7 bases short and J 1 base short, with 13 bases between. CDR3 amino acids: CSASGLRNTEAFF. The CDR3, as DNA: TGCAGCGCATCAGGGTTGAGGAACACTGAAGCTTTCTTT.

The chain carries TRBV9 and TRBJ2-1; the match to TRBD2 covers 14 bases. Germline trimming cut 0 bases from V and 10 bases from J; bases unmatched to any gene: 9. The CDR3 runs 17 residues. CDR1 is SGDLS and CDR2 is YYNGEE in the germline V gene. As DNA, the CDR3 is TGTGCCAGCAGCGTAGTATCAGGACTAGCGGGAGGTGGCGAGCAGTTCTTC. It specifies CASSVVSGLAGGGEQFF.

This chain uses TRBV28 with TRBJ1-1, with a weak D call TRBD1 (6 bases). V shed 4 bases and J shed 6 bases, with 18 bases lying between them. CDR1 and CDR2 from the germline V gene are MDHEN and SYDVKM. The CDR3 sequence is 15 residues long. The CDR3 DNA reads as TGTGCCAGCAGTTCCCGGCGTGGGGGGGCAGCTGAAGCTTTCTTT. Translating gives CASSSRRGGAAEAFF.

In this sample, this clone turned up once. The chain employs TRBV12-2 and TRBJ1-2; the tabulated D call, TRBD1, remains unverified against the DNA. TRBV12-2 is a pseudogene segment. The CDR3 runs to 14 residues. The CDR3 bases are TGTGCAAGTCGCTTAGCCGGCAGGGACTATGGCTACACCTTC. Its protein is CASRLAGRDYGYTF.

V gene TRBV6-1 combines with J gene TRBJ2-1; 11 positions match TRBD2. CDR1 is MNHNS and CDR2 is SASEGT in the germline V gene. The CDR3 has 16 amino acids. The J segment lost 4 bases and the V segment lost 1 base, leaving 3 bases of the junction unmatched. The CDR3, as DNA: TGTGCCAGCAGTGAAGAACTAGCGGGAGTTTACAATGAGCAGTTCTTC. Protein sequence: CASSEELAGVYNEQFF.

The V call is TRBV5-1, the J call TRBJ2-7; D may be TRBD2 (7 bases). This CDR3 is 14 amino acids long. CDR1 is SGHRS, CDR2 YFSETQ, per germline. Trimming left V 4 bases short and J 5 bases short, with 16 bases between. The CDR3: CASSIGGGTHEQYF. The CDR3 region has the DNA TGCGCCAGCAGCATAGGGGGGGGAACCCACGAGCAGTACTTC.